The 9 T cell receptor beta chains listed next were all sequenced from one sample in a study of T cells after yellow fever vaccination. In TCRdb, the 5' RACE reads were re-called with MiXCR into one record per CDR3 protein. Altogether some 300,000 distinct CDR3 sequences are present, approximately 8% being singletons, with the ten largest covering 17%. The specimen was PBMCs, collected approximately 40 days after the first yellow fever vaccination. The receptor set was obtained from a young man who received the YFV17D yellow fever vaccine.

The CDR3 bases are TGTGCCAGCAGAGAGGACAGCTCCTACGAGCAGTACTTC. It specifies CASREDSSYEQYF. V and J are TRBV6-6 and TRBJ2-7; TRBD1 might be the D (6 bases). The V end was cut by 6 bases, the J end by 0 bases, with 9 bases between. The CDR3 loop spans 13 amino acids. The germline V gene has CDR1 MNHNY and CDR2 SVGAGI (reference sequence).

The CDR3, as DNA: TGTGCCAGCAGCAGAGGGAGCGGGGATCTCCAAGAGACCCAGTACTTC. Its translation: CASSRGSGDLQETQYF. The chain joins TRBV7-2 to TRBJ2-5, with TRBD2 identical over 7 bases. V shed 5 bases, J shed 1 base, and the junction held 10 bases outside the gene matches. The CDR3 is 16 residues long. Germline V gene sequence: CDR1 SGHTA, CDR2 FQGNSA. Complete variable domain (other parts from reference TRBV7-2 and TRBJ2-5): GAGVSQSPSNKVTEKGKDVELRCDPISGHTALYWYRQSLGQGLEFLIYFQGNSAPDKSGLPSDRFSAERTGGSVSTLTIQRTQQEDSAVYLCASSRGSGDLQETQYFGPGTRLLVL.

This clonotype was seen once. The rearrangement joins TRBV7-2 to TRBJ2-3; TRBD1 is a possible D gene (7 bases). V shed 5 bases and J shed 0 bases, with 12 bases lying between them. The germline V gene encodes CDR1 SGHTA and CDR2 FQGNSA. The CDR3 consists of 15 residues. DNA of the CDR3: TGTGCCAGCAGCGCGGGGACAGATAGCACAGATACGCAGTATTTT. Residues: CASSAGTDSTDTQYF.

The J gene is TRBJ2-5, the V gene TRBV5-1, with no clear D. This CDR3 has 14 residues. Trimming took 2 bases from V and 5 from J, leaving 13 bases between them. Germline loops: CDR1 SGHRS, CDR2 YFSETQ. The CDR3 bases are TGCGCCAGCAGCTTATCAGGATCCGGGGAGACCCAGTACTTC. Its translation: CASSLSGSGETQYF.

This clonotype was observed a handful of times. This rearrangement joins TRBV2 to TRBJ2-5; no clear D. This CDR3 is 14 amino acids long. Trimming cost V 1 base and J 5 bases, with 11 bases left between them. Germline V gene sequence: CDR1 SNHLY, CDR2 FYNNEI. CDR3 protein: CASSEGRRSETQYF. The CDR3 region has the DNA TGTGCCAGCAGTGAAGGTCGTAGGTCTGAGACCCAGTACTTC.

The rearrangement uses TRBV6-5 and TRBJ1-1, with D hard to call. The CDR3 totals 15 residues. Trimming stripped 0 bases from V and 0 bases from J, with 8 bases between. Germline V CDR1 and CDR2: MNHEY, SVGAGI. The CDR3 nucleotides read TGTGCCAGCAGTTACTCGATCGGTTTGAACACTGAAGCTTTCTTT. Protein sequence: CASSYSIGLNTEAFF.

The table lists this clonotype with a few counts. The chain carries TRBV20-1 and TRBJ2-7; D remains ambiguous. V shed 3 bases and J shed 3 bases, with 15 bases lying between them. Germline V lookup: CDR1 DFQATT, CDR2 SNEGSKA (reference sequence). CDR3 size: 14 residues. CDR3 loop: CSASRAGDSYEQYF. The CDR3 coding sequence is TGCAGTGCTAGTAGGGCAGGAGATAGCTACGAGCAGTACTTC.

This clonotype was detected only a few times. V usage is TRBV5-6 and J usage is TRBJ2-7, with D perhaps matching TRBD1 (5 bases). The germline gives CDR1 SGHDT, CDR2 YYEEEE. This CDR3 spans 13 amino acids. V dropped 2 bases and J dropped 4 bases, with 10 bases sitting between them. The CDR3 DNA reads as TGTGCCAGCAGCTTTCGCAGGGATTACGAGCAGTACTTC. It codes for CASSFRRDYEQYF.

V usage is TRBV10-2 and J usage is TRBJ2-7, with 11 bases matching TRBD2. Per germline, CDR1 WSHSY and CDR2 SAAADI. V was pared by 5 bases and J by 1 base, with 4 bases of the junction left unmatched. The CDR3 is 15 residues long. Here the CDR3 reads CASSLAGGRSYEQYV. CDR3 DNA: TGCGCCAGCAGTTTAGCGGGGGGGCGGTCCTACGAGCAGTACGTC.